The present T cell receptor beta chain was sequenced within a study of shared T cell receptors in the human thymus. The data were produced by immunoSEQ multiplex PCR, yet TCRdb's version contains in-frame clones alone and is incomplete. The sample holds under 450,000 clones, approximately 95% seen once. J lost 5 bases, V lost 4 bases, and 7 bases had no gene match. The germline gives CDR1 MGHRA, CDR2 YSYEKL. This CDR3 region has 16 residues. This chain uses TRBV4-1 with TRBJ2-7; 14 bases align to TRBD2. The sequenced sample was thymocytes. The sequence came from a human donor. The DNA for the CDR3 is TGCGCCAGCAGCCGACCCGGGACTAGCGGGAGAAACGAGCAGTACTTC. Residues: CASSRPGTSGRNEQYF.